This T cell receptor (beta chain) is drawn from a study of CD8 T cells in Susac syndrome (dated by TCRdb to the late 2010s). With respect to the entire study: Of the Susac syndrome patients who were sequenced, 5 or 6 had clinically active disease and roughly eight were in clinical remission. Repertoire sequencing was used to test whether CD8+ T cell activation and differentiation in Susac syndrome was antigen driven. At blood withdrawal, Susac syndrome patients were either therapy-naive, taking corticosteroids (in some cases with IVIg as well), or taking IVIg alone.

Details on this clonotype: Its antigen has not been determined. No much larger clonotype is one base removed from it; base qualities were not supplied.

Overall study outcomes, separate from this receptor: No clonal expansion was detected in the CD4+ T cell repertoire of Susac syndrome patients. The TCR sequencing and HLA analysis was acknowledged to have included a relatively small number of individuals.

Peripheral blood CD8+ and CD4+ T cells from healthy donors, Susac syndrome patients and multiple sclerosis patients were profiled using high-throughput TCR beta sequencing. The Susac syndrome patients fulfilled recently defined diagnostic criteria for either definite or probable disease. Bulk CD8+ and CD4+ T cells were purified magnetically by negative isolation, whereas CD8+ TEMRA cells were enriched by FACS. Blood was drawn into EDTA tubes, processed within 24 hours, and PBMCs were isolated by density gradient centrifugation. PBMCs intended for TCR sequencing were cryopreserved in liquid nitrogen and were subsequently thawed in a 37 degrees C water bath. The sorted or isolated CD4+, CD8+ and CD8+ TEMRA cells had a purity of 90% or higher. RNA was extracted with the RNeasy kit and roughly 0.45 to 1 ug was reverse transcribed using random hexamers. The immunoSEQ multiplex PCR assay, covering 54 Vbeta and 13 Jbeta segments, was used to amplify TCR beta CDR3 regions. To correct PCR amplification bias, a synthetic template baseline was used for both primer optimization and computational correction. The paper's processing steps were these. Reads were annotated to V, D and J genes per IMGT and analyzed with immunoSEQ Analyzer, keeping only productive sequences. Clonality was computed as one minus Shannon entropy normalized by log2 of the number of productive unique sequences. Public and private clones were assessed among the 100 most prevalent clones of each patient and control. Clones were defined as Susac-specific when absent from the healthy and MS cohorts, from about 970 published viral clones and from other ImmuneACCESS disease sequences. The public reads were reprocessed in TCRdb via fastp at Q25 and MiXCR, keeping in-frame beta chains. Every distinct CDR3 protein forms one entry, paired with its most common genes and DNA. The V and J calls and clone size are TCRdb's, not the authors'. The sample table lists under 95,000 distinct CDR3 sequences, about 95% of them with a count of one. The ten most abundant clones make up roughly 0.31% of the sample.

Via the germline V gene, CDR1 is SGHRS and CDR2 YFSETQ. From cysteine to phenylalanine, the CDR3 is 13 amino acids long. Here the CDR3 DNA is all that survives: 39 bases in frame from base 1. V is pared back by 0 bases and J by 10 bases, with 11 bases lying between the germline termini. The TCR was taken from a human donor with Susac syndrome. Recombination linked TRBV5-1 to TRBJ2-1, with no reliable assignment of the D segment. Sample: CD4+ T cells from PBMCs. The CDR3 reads CASSLEVLDEQFF. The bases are TGCGCCAGCAGCTTGGAAGTGTTGGACGAGCAGTTCTTC. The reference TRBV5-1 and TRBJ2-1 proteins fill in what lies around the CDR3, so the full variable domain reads KAGVTQTPRYLIKTRGQQVTLSCSPISGHRSVSWYQQTPGQGLQFLFEYFSETQRNKGNFPGRFSGRQFSNSRSEMNVSTLELGDSALYLCASSLEVLDEQFFGPGTRLTVL.